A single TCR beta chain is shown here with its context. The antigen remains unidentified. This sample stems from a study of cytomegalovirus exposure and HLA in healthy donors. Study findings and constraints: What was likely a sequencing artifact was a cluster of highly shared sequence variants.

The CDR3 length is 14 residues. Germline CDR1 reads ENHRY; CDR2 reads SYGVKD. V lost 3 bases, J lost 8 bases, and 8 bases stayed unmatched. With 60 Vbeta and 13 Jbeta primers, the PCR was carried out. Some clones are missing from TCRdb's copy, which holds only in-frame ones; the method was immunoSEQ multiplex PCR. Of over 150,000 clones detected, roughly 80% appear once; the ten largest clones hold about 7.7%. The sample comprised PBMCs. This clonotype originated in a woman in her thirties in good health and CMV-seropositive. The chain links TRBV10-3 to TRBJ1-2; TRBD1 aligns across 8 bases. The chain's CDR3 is CAISDLDRGRGYTF. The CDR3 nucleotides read TGTGCCATCAGTGACCTCGACAGGGGCAGGGGCTACACCTTC.